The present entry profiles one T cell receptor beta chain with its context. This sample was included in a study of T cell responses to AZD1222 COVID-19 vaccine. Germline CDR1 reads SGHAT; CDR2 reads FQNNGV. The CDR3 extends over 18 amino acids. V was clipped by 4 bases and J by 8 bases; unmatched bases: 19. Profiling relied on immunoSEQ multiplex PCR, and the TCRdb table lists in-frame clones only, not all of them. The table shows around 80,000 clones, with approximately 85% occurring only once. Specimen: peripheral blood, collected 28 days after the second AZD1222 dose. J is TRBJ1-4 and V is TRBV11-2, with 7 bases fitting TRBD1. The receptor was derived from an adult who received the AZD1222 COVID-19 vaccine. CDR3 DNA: TGTGCCAGCAGCTCGGGGGGGGACAGCGCGAATACTAGGGAAAAACTGTTTTTT. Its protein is CASSSGGDSANTREKLFF.